The 8 T cell receptor beta chains below come from one sample, sequenced in a study of radiotherapy plus CTLA-4 blockade in lung cancer. Measured with immunoSEQ multiplex PCR; TCRdb has only the in-frame clones, and not every one. The sample has 55,000 to 80,000 clones, roughly 80% seen once. The sample consisted of peripheral blood, taken from a patient treated with radiotherapy plus ipilimumab. The receptors derive from a human donor with non-small cell lung cancer who had a complete response to radiotherapy plus ipilimumab.

This clone has a single count. The chain carries TRBV18 and TRBJ2-7; either TRBD1 or TRBD2 may supply D (5 bases each). The ends were cut back, 3 bases at V and 1 base at J, with 10 bases in the middle. The CDR3 is made up of 14 amino acids. CDR1 is KGHSH, CDR2 LQKENI, per germline. The CDR3 DNA follows: TGTGCCAGCTCACCGGGGGACCTATCCTACGAGCAGTACTTC. Amino acids: CASSPGDLSYEQYF.

V is TRBV5-6 and J is TRBJ2-6, with 7 bases identical to TRBD1. V dropped 1 base and J dropped 1; count of bases not matched to a gene: 5. From germline, CDR1 is SGHDT and CDR2 YYEEEE. The CDR3 is made up of 17 amino acids. DNA for the CDR3: TGTGCCAGCAGCTTGTTGCAGGGGGTTTCTGGGGCCAACGTCCTGACTTTC. It encodes CASSLLQGVSGANVLTF.

The chain is built from TRBV6-5 and TRBJ1-1; unclear D gene. Germline V gives CDR1 MNHEY, CDR2 SVGAGI. Deletions cut 4 bases from V and 5 bases from J, with 20 bases between. The CDR3 contains 16 residues. CDR3 coding DNA: TGTGCCAGCAGTTTTCCCGGGGATGGGGTTTTTACTGAAGCTTTCTTT. It specifies CASSFPGDGVFTEAFF.

The chain joins TRBV11-2 to TRBJ1-2; D remains ambiguous. Trimming pared 0 bases from V and 5 bases from J, leaving 16 bases between. Germline V gene sequence: CDR1 SGHAT, CDR2 FQNNGV. The CDR3 has 16 residues. The CDR3 DNA sequence: TGTGCCAGCAGCTTAGATATGGCCGAGTCGGCATATGGCTACACCTTC. Its translation: CASSLDMAESAYGYTF.

The chain employs TRBV6-4 and TRBJ1-2; possible D gene TRBD1, 6 bases. V was clipped by 4 bases and J by 7 bases, with 13 bases between them. CDR1 and CDR2 from the germline V gene are MRHNA and SNTAGT. The CDR3 has 13 residues. The CDR3 loop reads CASSATQGFGYTF. CDR3 sequence (DNA): TGTGCCAGCAGTGCCACCCAGGGGTTTGGCTACACCTTC.

The chain has TRBV15 and TRBJ1-2, with a tentative D call TRBD1 (6 bases). V was cut by 5 bases and J by 4 bases, with 23 bases left in between. Germline CDR1 reads LNHNV; CDR2 reads YYDKDF (reference sequence). The CDR3 is made up of 17 amino acids. CDR3 nucleotide sequence: TGTGCCACCAGCGGGGGACATATGGGGCCATATGCCTATGGCTACACCTTC. It is translated as CATSGGHMGPYAYGYTF.

The V call is TRBV7-2, the J call TRBJ2-7, with 8 bases matching TRBD1. V trimming: 5 bases; J trimming: 2 bases; junction bases outside the gene matches: 11. Looked up from germline, CDR1 is SGHTA and CDR2 is FQGNSA. The CDR3 is made up of 16 amino acids. This CDR3 reads CASSRSWTGNTYEQYF. The DNA of the CDR3 is TGTGCCAGCAGCCGAAGCTGGACAGGGAATACCTACGAGCAGTACTTC. Full variable domain (missing parts from reference TRBV7-2 and TRBJ2-7): GAGVSQSPSNKVTEKGKDVELRCDPISGHTALYWYRQSLGQGLEFLIYFQGNSAPDKSGLPSDRFSAERTGGSVSTLTIQRTQQEDSAVYLCASSRSWTGNTYEQYFGPGTRLTVT.

The chain employs TRBV7-2 and TRBJ1-1, with D tentatively TRBD1 (5 bases). Looked up from germline, CDR1 is SGHTA and CDR2 is FQGNSA. The V gene lost 1 base and the J gene lost 1 base, with 16 bases spanning the gap. The CDR3 has 17 residues. CDR3 amino acids: CASSLVGAGRGNTEAFF. DNA for the CDR3: TGTGCCAGCAGCTTAGTCGGGGCAGGGAGGGGGAACACTGAAGCTTTCTTT.